Sequencing of this T cell receptor (beta chain) was carried out in a study of control samples from healthy donors and cancer patients. The CDR3 length is 16 residues. Germline loops: CDR1 KGHDR, CDR2 SFDVKD. Losses at the gene ends were 3 bases for V and 8 bases for J; bases not matched to a gene: 9. Sequenced by immunoSEQ multiplex PCR; TCRdb stores in-frame clones only, minus some. Among 20,000 to 25,000 clones listed, 80% to 85% were seen once. This chain connects TRBV24-1 to TRBJ2-1, with 10 bases fitting TRBD2. The sample taken for sequencing was PBMCs. The TCR sequence derives from a man in his fifties or sixties with colorectal cancer. CDR3 residues: CATSDPLAGVDDEQFF. CDR3 coding DNA: TGTGCCACCAGTGATCCTCTAGCGGGGGTAGACGATGAGCAGTTCTTC.